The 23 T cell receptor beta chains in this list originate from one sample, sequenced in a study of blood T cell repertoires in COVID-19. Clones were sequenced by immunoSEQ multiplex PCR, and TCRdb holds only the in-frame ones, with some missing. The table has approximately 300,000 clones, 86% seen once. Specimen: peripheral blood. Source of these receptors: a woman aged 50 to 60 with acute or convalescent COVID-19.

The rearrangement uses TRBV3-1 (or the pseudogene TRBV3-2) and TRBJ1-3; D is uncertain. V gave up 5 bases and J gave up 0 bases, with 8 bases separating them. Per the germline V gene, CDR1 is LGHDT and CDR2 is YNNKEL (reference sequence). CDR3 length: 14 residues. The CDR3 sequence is CASSYLTSGNTIYF. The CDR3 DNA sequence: TGTGCCAGCAGCTATCTAACCTCTGGAAACACCATATATTTT.

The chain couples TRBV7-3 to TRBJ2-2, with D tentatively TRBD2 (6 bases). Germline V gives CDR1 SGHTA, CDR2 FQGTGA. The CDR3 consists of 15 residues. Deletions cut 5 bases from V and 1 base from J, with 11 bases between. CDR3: CASSPRRENTGELFF. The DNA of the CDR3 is TGTGCCAGCAGCCCGAGGCGGGAGAACACCGGGGAGCTGTTTTTT.

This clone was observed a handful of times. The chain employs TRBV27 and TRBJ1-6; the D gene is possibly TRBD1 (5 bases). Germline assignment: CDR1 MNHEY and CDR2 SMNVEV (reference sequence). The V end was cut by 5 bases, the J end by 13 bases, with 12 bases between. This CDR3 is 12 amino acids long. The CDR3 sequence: CASSIRDAPLHF. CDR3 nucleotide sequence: TGTGCCAGCAGTATCAGGGATGCGCCCCTCCACTTT.

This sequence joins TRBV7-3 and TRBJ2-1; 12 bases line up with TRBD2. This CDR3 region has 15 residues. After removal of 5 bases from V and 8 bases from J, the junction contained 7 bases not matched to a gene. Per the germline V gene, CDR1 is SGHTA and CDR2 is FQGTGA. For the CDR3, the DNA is TGTGCCAGCAGCCGTTCTAGCGGGAGGGCCGATGAGCAGTTCTTC. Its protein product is CASSRSSGRADEQFF.

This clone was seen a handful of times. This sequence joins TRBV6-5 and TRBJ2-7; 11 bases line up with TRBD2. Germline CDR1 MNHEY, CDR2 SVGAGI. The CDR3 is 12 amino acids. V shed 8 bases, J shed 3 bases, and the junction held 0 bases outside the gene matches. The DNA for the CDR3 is TGTGCCAGCGGGACTAGCGGCTACGAGCAGTACTTC. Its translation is CASGTSGYEQYF.

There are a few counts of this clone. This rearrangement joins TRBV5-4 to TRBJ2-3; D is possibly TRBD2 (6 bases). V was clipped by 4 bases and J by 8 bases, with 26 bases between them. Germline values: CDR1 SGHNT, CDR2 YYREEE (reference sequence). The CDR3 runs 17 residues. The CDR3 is CASSQAPGAYHSGTQYF. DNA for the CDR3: TGTGCCAGCAGCCAGGCTCCGGGAGCCTATCATTCGGGTACGCAGTATTTT.

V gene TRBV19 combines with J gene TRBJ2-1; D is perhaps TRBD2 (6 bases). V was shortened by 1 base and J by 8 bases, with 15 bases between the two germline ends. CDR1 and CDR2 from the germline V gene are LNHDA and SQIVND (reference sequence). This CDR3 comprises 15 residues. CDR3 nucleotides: TGTGCCAGTAGTATAGGGTTTGGCGGGAAGTATGAGCAGTTCTTC. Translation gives CASSIGFGGKYEQFF.

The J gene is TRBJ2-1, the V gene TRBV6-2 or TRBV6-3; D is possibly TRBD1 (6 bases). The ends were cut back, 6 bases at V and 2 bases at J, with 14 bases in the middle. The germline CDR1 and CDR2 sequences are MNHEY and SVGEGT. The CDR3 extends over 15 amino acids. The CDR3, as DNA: TGTGCCAGCAGCTCCCCGGGACAAGCCTACAATGAGCAGTTCTTC. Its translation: CASSSPGQAYNEQFF.

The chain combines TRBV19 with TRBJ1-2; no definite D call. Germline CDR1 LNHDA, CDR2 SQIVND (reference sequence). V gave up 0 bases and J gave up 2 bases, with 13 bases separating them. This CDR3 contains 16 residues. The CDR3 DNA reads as TGTGCCAGTAGTATAGATCTACGGGGAGCGAACTATGGCTACACCTTC. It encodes CASSIDLRGANYGYTF.

This CDR3 reads CASSLAQGETQYF. DNA of the CDR3: TGCGCCAGCAGCTTGGCCCAGGGAGAGACCCAGTACTTC. The rearrangement uses TRBV5-1 and TRBJ2-5, with D possibly TRBD1 on 5 matching bases. Trimming took 0 bases from V and 4 from J, leaving 7 bases between them. CDR3 length equals 13 residues. In germline, CDR1 is SGHRS, CDR2 YFSETQ.

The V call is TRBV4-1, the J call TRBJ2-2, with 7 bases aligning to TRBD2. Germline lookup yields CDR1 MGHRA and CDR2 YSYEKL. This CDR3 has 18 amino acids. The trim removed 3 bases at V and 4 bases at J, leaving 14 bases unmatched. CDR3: CASSQPIGREFRTGELFF. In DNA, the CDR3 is TGCGCCAGCAGCCAGCCAATAGGGCGGGAGTTCCGCACCGGGGAGCTGTTTTTT.

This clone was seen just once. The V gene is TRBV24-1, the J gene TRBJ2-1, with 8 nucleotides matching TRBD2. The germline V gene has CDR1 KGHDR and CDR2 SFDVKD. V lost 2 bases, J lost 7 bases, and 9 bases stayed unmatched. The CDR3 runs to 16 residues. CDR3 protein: CATSDSTSGRGNEQFF. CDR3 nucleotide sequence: TGTGCCACCAGTGATTCGACCAGCGGGAGAGGAAATGAGCAGTTCTTC.

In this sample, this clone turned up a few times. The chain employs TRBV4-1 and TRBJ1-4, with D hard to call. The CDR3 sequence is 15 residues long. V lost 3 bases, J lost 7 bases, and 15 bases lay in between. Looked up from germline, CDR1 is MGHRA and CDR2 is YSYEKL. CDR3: CASSHGGSGFEKLFF. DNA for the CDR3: TGCGCCAGCAGCCACGGAGGGTCCGGGTTTGAAAAACTGTTTTTT.

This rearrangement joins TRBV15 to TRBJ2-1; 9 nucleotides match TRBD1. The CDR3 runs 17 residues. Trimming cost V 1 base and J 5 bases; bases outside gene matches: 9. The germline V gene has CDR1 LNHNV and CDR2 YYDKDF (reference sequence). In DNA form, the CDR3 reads TGTGCCACCAGCAGAGCTCCGGGACAGGGAACCCACAATGAGCAGTTCTTC. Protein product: CATSRAPGQGTHNEQFF.

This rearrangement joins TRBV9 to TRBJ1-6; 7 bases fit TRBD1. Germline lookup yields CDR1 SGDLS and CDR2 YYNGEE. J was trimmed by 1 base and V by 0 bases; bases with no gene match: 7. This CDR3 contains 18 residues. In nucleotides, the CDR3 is TGTGCCAGCAGCGTAGACGCAGGGGGACAGTCCTATAATTCACCCCTCCACTTT. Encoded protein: CASSVDAGGQSYNSPLHF.

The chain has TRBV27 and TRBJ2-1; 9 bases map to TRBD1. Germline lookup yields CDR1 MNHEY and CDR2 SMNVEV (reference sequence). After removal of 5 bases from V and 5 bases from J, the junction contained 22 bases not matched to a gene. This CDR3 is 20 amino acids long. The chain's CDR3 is CASSTFSGQGISSLDNEQFF. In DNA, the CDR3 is TGTGCCAGCAGTACCTTCTCGGGACAGGGAATTTCATCTTTGGACAATGAGCAGTTCTTC.

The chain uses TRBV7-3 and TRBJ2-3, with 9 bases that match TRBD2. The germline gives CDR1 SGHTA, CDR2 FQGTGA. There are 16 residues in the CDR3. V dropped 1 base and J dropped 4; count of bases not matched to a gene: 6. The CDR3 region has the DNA TGTGCCAGCAGCTTAAGCGGGAGGGGGCGGGCAGATACGCAGTATTTT. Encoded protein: CASSLSGRGRADTQYF.

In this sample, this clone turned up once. The CDR3, as DNA: TGTGCCAGCAGCGTAGGTCGCCCAGGATACGAGCAGTACTTC. Its translation: CASSVGRPGYEQYF. The chain joins TRBV9 to TRBJ2-7; no firm D call. V was trimmed by 0 bases and J by 4 bases, leaving 11 bases between them. The CDR3 consists of 14 residues. Germline assignment: CDR1 SGDLS and CDR2 YYNGEE.

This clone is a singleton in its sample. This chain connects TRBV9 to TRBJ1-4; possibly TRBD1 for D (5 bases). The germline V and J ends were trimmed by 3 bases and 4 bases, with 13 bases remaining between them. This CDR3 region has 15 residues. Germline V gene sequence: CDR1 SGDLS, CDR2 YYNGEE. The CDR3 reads CASSARQSDNEKLFF. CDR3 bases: TGTGCCAGCAGCGCTCGACAGAGCGATAATGAAAAACTGTTTTTT. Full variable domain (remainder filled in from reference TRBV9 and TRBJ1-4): DSGVTQTPKHLITATGQRVTLRCSPRSGDLSVYWYQQSLDQGLQFLIQYYNGEERAKGNILERFSAQQFPDLHSELNLSSLELGDSALYFCASSARQSDNEKLFFGSGTQLSVL.

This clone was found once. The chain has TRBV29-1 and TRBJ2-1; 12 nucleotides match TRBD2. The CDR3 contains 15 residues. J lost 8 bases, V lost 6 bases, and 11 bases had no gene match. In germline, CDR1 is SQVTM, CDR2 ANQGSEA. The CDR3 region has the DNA TGCAGCGTCGACGCTAGCGGGAGGGCCGTGGATGAGCAGTTCTTC. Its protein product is CSVDASGRAVDEQFF.

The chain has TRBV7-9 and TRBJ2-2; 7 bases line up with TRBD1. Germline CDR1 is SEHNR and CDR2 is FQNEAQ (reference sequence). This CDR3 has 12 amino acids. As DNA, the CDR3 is TGTACCACAGGGGTGAACACCGGGGAGCTGTTTTTT. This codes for CTTGVNTGELFF.

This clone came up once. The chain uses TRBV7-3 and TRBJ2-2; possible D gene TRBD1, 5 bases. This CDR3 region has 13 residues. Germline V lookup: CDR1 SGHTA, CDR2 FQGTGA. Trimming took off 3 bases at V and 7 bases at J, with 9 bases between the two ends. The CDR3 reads CASSFRGDGELFF. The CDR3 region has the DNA TGTGCCAGCAGCTTTAGGGGCGACGGGGAGCTGTTTTTT.

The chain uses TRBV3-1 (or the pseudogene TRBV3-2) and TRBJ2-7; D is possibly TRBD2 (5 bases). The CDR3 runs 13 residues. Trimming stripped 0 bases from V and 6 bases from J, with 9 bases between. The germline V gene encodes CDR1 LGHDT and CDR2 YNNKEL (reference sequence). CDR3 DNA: TGTGCCAGCAGCCAAGATTTGGCGGGCGAGCAGTACTTC. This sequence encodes CASSQDLAGEQYF.